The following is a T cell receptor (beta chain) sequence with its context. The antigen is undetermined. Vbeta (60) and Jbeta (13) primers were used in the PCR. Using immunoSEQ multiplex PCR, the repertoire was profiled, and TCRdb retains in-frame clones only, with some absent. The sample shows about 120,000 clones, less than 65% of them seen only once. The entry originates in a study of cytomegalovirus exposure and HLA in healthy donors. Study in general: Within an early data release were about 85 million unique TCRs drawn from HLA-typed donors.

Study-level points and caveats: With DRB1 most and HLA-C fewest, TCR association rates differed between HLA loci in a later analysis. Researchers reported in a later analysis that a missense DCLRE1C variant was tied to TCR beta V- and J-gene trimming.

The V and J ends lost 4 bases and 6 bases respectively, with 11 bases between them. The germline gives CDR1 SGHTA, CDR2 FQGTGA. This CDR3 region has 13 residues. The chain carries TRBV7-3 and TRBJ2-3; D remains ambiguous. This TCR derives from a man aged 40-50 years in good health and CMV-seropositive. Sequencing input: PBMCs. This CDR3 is CASSSRVPDTQYF. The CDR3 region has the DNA TGTGCCAGCAGCTCACGGGTTCCGGATACGCAGTATTTT.